The source of this TCR beta chain is a study of blood T cell repertoires in COVID-19. As originally analysed: Reference gene primer amplification gave nucleated cell count estimates. Assay: immunoSEQ multiplex PCR; the TCRdb copy retains only in-frame clones and omits some. The D gene and trimming were derived from the DNA, and the V and J assignments and clone size from that table. The sample gives roughly 20,000 clones, 88% of which show up once; around 9.6% is in the top ten. CDR3 length equals 18 residues. CDR1 is SSHAT, CDR2 FNYEAQ, per germline (reference sequence). The J segment lost 10 bases and the V segment lost 3 bases, leaving 15 bases of the junction unmatched.

The sequenced material came from peripheral blood. The sequence came from a man aged 40-49 years with active COVID-19. The chain couples TRBV7-7 to TRBJ2-1, with 13 bases that match TRBD2. CDR3 residues: CASSFYQVTSGRAGEQFF. The CDR3 DNA sequence: TGTGCCAGCAGCTTCTATCAAGTCACTAGCGGGAGGGCCGGGGAGCAGTTCTTC.